The sequence of this T cell receptor (beta chain) was determined in a study of chemoradiotherapy in HPV16-positive cancers. V was clipped by 7 bases and J by 3 bases, with 13 bases between them. CDR3 length: 14 residues. Germline values: CDR1 LNHDA, CDR2 SQIVND (reference sequence). General study findings and limits: The functional HPV-specific definition rests on just a couple of HPV16-positive patients.

This clone appeared a few times. Its antigen is not identified. The table came from immunoSEQ multiplex PCR; TCRdb's copy has only in-frame clones and leaves some out. The data contain roughly 8,800 clones, roughly 70% of them seen just once; the ten biggest clones take up around 10%. The starting material was tumor tissue, obtained from a patient who underwent chemoradiotherapy. This sequence was found in a human donor with HPV-associated anogenital cancer. The V and J genes are TRBV19 and TRBJ1-5, with a weak D call TRBD1 (5 bases). CDR3 DNA sequence: TGTGCCAGTACCATGGGCAGGGACAATCAGCCCCAGCATTTT. Encoded protein: CASTMGRDNQPQHF. Looking up the rest from reference TRBV19 and TRBJ1-5 gives the full variable domain: DGGITQSPKYLFRKEGQNVTLSCEQNLNHDAMYWYRQDPGQGLRLIYYSQIVNDFQKGDIAEGYSVSREKKESFPLTVTSAQKNPTAFYLCASTMGRDNQPQHFGDGTRLSIL.